This T cell receptor (beta chain) appears in the sequencing data of a study of cytomegalovirus exposure and HLA in healthy donors. Study at large: Earlier, 180 million or so T cells were analyzed, and 117 million unique TCR beta sequences were found among them.

These donors, healthy bone marrow donors, were studied. Worth noting for this clone: What it binds is unknown.

Trimming removed 1 base at V and 7 bases at J, with 13 bases between. This CDR3 has 14 amino acids. Germline V gene data show CDR1 as SEHNR and CDR2 as FQNEAQ (reference sequence). Study-wide results and limits: Available immune exposure information covered CMV serostatus only. Some segments of the V type, notably TRBV6-2 and TRBV6-3, were excluded as indistinguishable.

The PCR was carried out with 60 Vbeta primers and 13 Jbeta primers. The assay was immunoSEQ multiplex PCR, and TCRdb's table has in-frame clones only and misses some. This sample carries more than 95,000 clones, roughly 78% of them seen once, and the ten largest clones take 1.5% to 2%. Sequencing was carried out using PBMCs. The TCR originated in a woman in her 40s in good health and CMV-seronegative. The gene calls are TRBV7-9 and TRBJ2-5, with D possibly matching TRBD1 (5 bases). CDR3 sequence (DNA): TGTGCCAGCAGCTTAGTAGGACCAAGGGGGACCCAGTACTTC. It specifies CASSLVGPRGTQYF.